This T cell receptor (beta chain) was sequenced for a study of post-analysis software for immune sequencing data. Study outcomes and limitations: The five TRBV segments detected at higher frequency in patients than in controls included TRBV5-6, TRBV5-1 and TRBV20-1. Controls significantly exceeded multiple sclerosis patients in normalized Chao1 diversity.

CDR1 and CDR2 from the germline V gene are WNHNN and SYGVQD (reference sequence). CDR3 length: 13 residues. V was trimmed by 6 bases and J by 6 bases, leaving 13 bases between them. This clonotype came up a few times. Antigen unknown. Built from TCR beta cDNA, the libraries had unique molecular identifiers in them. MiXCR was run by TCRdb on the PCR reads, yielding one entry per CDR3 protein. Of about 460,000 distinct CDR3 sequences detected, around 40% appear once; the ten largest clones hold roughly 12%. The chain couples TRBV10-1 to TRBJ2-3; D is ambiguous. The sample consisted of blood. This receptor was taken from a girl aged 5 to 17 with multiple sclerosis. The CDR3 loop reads CASSTQREDTQYF. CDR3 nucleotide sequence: TGCGCCAGCAGCACCCAACGAGAGGATACGCAGTATTTT.